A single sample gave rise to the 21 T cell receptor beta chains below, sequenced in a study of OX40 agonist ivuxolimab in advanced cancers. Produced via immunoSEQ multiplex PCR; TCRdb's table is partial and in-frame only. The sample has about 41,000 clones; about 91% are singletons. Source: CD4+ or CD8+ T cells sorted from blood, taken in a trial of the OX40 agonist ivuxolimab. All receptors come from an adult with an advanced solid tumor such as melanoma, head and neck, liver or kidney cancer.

CDR3 sequence reads: CASSQGRGTGSYEQYF. The CDR3 DNA sequence: TGCGCCAGCAGCCAAGGAAGGGGAACGGGATCTTACGAGCAGTACTTC. This sequence joins TRBV4-1 and TRBJ2-7; D possibly uses TRBD1 or TRBD2 (5 bases each). The CDR3 is 16 residues long. Germline V lookup: CDR1 MGHRA, CDR2 YSYEKL. Trimming pared 1 base from V and 4 bases from J, leaving 17 bases between.

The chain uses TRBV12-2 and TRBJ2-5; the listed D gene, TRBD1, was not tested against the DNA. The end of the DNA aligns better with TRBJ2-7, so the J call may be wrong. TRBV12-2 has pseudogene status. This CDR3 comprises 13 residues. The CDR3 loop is CAKPRVGSYEQYF. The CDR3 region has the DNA TGTGCAAAGCCCAGGGTCGGGTCCTACGAGCAGTACTTC.

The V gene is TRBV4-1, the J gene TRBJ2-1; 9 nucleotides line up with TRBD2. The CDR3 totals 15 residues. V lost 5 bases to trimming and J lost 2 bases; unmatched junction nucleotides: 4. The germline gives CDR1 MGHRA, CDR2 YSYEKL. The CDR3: CASSVLAGAYNEQFF. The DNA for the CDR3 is TGCGCCAGCAGCGTTTTAGCGGGAGCCTACAATGAGCAGTTCTTC.

This CDR3 reads CASSIAWGNTEAFF. The CDR3 bases are TGTGCCAGTAGTATAGCCTGGGGGAACACTGAAGCTTTCTTT. The rearrangement joins TRBV19 to TRBJ1-1; D remains unclear. CDR3 length: 14 residues. The germline V gene encodes CDR1 LNHDA and CDR2 SQIVND (reference sequence). The germline V and J ends were trimmed by 1 base and 1 base, with 7 bases remaining between them.

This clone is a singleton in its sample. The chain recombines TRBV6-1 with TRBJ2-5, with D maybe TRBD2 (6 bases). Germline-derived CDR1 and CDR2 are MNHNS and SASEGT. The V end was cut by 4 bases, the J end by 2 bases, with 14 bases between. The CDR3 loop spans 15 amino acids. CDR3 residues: CASSGWGDRQETQYF. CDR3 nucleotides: TGTGCCAGCAGTGGGTGGGGGGATCGTCAAGAGACCCAGTACTTC.

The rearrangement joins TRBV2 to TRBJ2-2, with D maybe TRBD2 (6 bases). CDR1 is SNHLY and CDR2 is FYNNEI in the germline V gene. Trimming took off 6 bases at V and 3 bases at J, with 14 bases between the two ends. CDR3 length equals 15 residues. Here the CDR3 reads CASREGLSDTGELFF. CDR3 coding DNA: TGTGCCAGCAGAGAGGGACTGAGTGACACCGGGGAGCTGTTTTTT.

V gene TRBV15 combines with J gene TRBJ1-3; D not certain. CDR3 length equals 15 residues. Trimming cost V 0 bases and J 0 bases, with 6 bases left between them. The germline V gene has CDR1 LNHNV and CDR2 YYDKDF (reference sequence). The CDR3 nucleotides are TGTGCCACCAGCAGAGAAGGAGACTCTGGAAACACCATATATTTT. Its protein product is CATSREGDSGNTIYF.

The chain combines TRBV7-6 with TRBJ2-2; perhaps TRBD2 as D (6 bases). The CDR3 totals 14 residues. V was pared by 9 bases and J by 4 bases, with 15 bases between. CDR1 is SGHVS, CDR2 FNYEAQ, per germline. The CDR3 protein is CASRRGEVTGELFF. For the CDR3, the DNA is TGTGCCAGTAGAAGAGGGGAGGTCACCGGGGAGCTGTTTTTT.

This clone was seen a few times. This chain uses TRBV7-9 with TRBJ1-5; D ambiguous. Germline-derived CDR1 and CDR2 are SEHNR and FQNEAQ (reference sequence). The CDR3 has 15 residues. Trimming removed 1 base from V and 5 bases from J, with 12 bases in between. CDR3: CASSLGVSMDQPQHF. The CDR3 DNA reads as TGTGCCAGCAGCTTAGGGGTGTCGATGGATCAGCCCCAGCATTTT.

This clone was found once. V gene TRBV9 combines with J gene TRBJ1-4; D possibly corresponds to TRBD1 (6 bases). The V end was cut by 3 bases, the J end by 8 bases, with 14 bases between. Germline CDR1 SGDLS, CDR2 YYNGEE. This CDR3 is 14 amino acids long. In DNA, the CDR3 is TGTGCCAGCAGCGAGAGGGGTGGACAGGAAAAACTGTTTTTT. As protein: CASSERGGQEKLFF.

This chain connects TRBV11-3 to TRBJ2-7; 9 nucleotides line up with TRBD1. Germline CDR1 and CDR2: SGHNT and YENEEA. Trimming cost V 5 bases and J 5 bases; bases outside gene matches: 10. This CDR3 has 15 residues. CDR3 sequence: CASSPHRGQGDEQYF. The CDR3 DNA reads TGTGCCAGCAGCCCACACCGGGGACAGGGTGACGAGCAGTACTTC. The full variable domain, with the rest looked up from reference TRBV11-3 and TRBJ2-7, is EAGVVQSPRYKIIEKKQPVAFWCNPISGHNTLYWYLQNLGQGPELLIRYENEEAVDDSQLPKDRFSAERLKGVDSTLKIQPAELGDSAVYLCASSPHRGQGDEQYFGPGTRLTVT.

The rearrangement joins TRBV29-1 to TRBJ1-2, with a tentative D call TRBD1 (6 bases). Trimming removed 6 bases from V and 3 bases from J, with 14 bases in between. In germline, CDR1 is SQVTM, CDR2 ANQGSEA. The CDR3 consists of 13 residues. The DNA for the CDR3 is TGCAGCGTCCAGGGGCGCCACGACTATGGCTACACCTTC. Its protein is CSVQGRHDYGYTF. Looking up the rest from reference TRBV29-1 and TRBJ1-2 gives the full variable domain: SAVISQKPSRDICQRGTSLTIQCQVDSQVTMMFWYRQQPGQSLTLIATANQGSEATYESGFVIDKFPISRPNLTFSTLTVSNMSPEDSSIYLCSVQGRHDYGYTFGSGTRLTVV.

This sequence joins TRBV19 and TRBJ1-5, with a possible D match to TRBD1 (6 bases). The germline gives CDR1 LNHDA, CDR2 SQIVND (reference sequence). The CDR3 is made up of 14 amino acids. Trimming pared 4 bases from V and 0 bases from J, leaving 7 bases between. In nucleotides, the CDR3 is TGTGCCAGTAGTAACAGGGATAGCAATCAGCCCCAGCATTTT. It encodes CASSNRDSNQPQHF.

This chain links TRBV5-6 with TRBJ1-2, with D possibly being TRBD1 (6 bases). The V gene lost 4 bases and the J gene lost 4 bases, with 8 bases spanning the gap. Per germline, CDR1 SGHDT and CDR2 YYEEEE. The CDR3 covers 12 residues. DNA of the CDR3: TGTGCCAGCAGCGACAGGTTCTATGGCTACACCTTC. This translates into CASSDRFYGYTF.

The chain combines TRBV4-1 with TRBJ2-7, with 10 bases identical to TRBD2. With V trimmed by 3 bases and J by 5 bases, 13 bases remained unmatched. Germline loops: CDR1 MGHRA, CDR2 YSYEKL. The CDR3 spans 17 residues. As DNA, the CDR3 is TGCGCCAGCAGCCATGGGGGTGTTGGGCTAGCGGGGGACGAGCAGTACTTC. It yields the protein CASSHGGVGLAGDEQYF.

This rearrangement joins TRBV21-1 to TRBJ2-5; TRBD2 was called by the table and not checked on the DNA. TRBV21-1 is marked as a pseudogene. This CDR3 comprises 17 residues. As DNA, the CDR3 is TGTGCCAGCACCCCCCACCCAAAAGCGGGGGGCCAAGAGACCCAGTACTTC. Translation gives CASTPHPKAGGQETQYF.

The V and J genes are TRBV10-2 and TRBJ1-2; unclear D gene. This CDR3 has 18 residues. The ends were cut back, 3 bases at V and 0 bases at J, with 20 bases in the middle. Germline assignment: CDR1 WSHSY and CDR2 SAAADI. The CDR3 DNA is TGCGCCAGCAGTGATTTGATGGGGTACCGAGGACCTAACTATGGCTACACCTTC. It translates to CASSDLMGYRGPNYGYTF.

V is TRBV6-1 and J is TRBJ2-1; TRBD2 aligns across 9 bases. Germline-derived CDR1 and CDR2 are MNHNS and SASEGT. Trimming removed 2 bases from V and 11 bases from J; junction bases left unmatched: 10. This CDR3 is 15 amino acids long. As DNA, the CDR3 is TGTGCCAGCAGTGAACAGGCTAGCGGGACGCAAAAGCAGTTCTTC. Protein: CASSEQASGTQKQFF.

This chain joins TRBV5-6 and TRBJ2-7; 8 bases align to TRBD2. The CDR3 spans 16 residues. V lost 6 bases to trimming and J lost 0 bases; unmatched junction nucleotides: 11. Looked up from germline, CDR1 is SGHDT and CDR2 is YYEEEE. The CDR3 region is CASTGRLAGTSYEQYF. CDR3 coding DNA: TGTGCCAGCACCGGGAGGCTAGCGGGTACCTCCTACGAGCAGTACTTC.

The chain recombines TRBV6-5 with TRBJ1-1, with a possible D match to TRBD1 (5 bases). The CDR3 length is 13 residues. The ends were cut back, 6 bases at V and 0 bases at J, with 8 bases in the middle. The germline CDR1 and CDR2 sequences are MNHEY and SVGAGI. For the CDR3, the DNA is TGTGCCAGCAGAACAGGTTTGAACACTGAAGCTTTCTTT. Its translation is CASRTGLNTEAFF.

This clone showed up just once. The CDR3, as DNA: TGCGCCAGCAGCTACGAGAGAGGCCACGAGCAGTACTTC. It encodes CASSYERGHEQYF. J is TRBJ2-7 and V is TRBV4-1; D gene uncertain. This CDR3 region has 13 residues. The ends were cut back, 5 bases at V and 5 bases at J, with 13 bases in the middle. Germline loops: CDR1 MGHRA, CDR2 YSYEKL.